The source of this TCR beta chain is a study of blood T cells in healthy people across ages. Per germline, CDR1 MNHEY and CDR2 SMNVEV (reference sequence). Deletions cut 4 bases from V and 0 bases from J, with 7 bases between. CDR3 length: 14 residues. This clonotype occurred many times. Together with a sample-barcoded 5' primer, a J-beta primer mix was included in a second PCR lasting about 7 to 11 cycles. In TCRdb, the 5' RACE reads were re-called with MiXCR into one record per CDR3 protein. This sample has fewer than 1,200,000 distinct CDR3 sequences, with under 30% found just once. Every donor gave ten milliliters of peripheral blood. The sample also formed part of further work on T cells of mothers and their children.

This TCR was sampled from a girl aged 2-10 years in good health. This rearrangement joins TRBV27 to TRBJ2-1; D remains ambiguous. Sample: blood. DNA of the CDR3: TGTGCCAGCAGTTACAGCCGCTCCTACAATGAGCAGTTCTTC. It is translated as CASSYSRSYNEQFF.